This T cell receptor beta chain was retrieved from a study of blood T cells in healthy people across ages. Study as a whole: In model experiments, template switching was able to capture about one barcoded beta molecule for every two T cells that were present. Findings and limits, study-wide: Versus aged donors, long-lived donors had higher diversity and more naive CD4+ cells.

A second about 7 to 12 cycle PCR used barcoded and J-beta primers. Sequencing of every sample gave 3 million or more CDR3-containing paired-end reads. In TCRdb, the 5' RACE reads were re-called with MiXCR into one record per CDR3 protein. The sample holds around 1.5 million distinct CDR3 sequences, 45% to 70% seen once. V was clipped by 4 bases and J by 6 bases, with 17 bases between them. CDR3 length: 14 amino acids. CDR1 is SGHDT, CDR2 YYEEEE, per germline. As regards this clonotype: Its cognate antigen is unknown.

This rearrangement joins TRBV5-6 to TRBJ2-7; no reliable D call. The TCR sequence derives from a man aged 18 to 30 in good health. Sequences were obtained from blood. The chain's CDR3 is CASSRRDLPLEQYF. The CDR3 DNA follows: TGTGCCAGCAGCAGGAGAGACCTCCCGCTCGAGCAGTACTTC.